This entry lists 8 T cell receptor beta chains sequenced from one sample in a study of cytomegalovirus exposure and HLA in healthy donors. The PCR employed 60 Vbeta primers together with 13 Jbeta primers. TCRdb's table, derived via immunoSEQ multiplex PCR, lists solely in-frame clones and lacks some. Altogether about 150,000 clones are present, roughly 9.6% being singletons, with the ten largest covering 6.5% to 9%. Sequences were obtained from PBMCs. All receptors come from a woman aged 40 to 49 in good health and CMV-seropositive.

This clone was seen a handful of times. The rearrangement links TRBV4-2 to TRBJ1-6, with 9 nucleotides matching TRBD1. V shed 0 bases and J 7 bases; nucleotides not matched to a gene: 4. Per germline, CDR1 LGHNA and CDR2 YNFKEQ. The CDR3 is 16 amino acids. In DNA, the CDR3 is TGTGCCAGCAGCCAAGATCCCGGGACAGGGAATTCACCCCTCCACTTT. Translating it yields CASSQDPGTGNSPLHF.

The chain combines TRBV2 with TRBJ2-1, with a possible D match to TRBD2 (7 bases). The V and J ends lost 2 bases and 4 bases respectively, with 12 bases between them. Germline CDR1 is SNHLY and CDR2 is FYNNEI. The CDR3 contains 15 residues. The CDR3 DNA reads as TGTGCCAGCAGTGAATTGGGGGGGCCTTACAATGAGCAGTTCTTC. Translating gives CASSELGGPYNEQFF.

This clone was observed a few times. The chain is built from TRBV5-1 and TRBJ2-6, with 7 bases lining up with TRBD1. The V and J ends lost 5 bases and 1 base, in that order; junction bases with no gene match: 9. This CDR3 is 17 amino acids long. Germline lookup yields CDR1 SGHRS and CDR2 YFSETQ. CDR3 in DNA: TGCGCCAGCAGATCAACAGGGGTGGGGTCTGGGGCCAACGTCCTGACTTTC. It translates to CASRSTGVGSGANVLTF. Full variable domain (rest looked up from reference TRBV5-1 and TRBJ2-6): KAGVTQTPRYLIKTRGQQVTLSCSPISGHRSVSWYQQTPGQGLQFLFEYFSETQRNKGNFPGRFSGRQFSNSRSEMNVSTLELGDSALYLCASRSTGVGSGANVLTFGAGSRLTVL.

In its sample, this clone was seen a few times. The rearrangement joins TRBV5-1 to TRBJ2-7; D remains unclear. CDR1 and CDR2 from the germline V gene are SGHRS and YFSETQ. V was shortened by 0 bases and J by 8 bases, with 12 bases between the two germline ends. This CDR3 region has 13 residues. The CDR3 is CASSLDLGKKQYF. As DNA, the CDR3 is TGCGCCAGCAGCTTGGACCTAGGTAAGAAGCAGTACTTC.

This clone was seen a few times. The rearrangement uses TRBV5-1 and TRBJ1-2; 11 nucleotides line up with TRBD1. V dropped 0 bases and J dropped 0; count of bases not matched to a gene: 10. The germline V gene has CDR1 SGHRS and CDR2 YFSETQ. The CDR3 extends over 19 amino acids. The CDR3 loop is CASSLGTGGAFPANYGYTF. The DNA of the CDR3 is TGCGCCAGCAGCTTGGGGACAGGGGGCGCTTTCCCAGCTAACTATGGCTACACCTTC.

This clone came up a few times. The chain has TRBV5-4 and TRBJ2-7; 10 bases align to TRBD2. V lost 4 bases to trimming and J lost 4 bases; unmatched junction nucleotides: 8. The CDR3 has 15 amino acids. Germline CDR1 reads SGHNT; CDR2 reads YYREEE (reference sequence). The CDR3 coding sequence is TGTGCCAGCAGCATTTTCAGCGGGGGGGCTTACGAGCAGTACTTC. It specifies CASSIFSGGAYEQYF.

This clone occurred a few times. The chain combines TRBV7-8 with TRBJ2-7, with a weak D call TRBD1 (6 bases). Germline V gives CDR1 SGHVS, CDR2 FQNEAQ. This CDR3 is built from 14 residues. The V end was cut by 2 bases, the J end by 4 bases, with 12 bases between. The CDR3, as DNA: TGTGCCAGCAGCTTATATCGGACAGTATACGAGCAGTACTTC. The encoded protein is CASSLYRTVYEQYF.

The gene calls are TRBV7-9 and TRBJ2-7; 11 positions match TRBD2. The germline CDR1 and CDR2 sequences are SEHNR and FQNEAQ (reference sequence). Trimming removed 5 bases from V and 0 bases from J; junction bases left unmatched: 3. The length of the CDR3 is 15 residues. Written as DNA, the CDR3 is TGTGCCAGCAGCACTAGCGGGGGTTTCTCCTACGAGCAGTACTTC. This translates into CASSTSGGFSYEQYF.